This TCR beta chain was sequenced for a study of sequential checkpoint blockade in melanoma. Study-level information: Each arm's sequence ended with maintenance nivolumab.

Only in-frame clones appear in the TCRdb table, and some are missing; sequencing was by immunoSEQ multiplex PCR. Here the sample spans about 26,000 clones, 77% being singletons. V was pared by 4 bases and J by 6 bases, with 5 bases of the junction left unmatched. From germline, CDR1 is SGHDT and CDR2 YYEEEE. CDR3 size: 14 residues. Treatment: randomized to nivolumab then ipilimumab (arm A) or the reverse (arm B). Patients had received no earlier DNA-damaging chemotherapy. Live CD3+CD8+ CD19− CD56− cells were sorted from PBMCs. The chain is built from TRBV5-6 and TRBJ1-5; 9 nucleotides line up with TRBD1. Material: CD8+ T cells sorted from blood (inferred from file names), obtained from a patient given nivolumab and ipilimumab in sequence. This clonotype originated in a human donor with melanoma. The CDR3 region is CASSLDRGSQPQHF. CDR3 coding DNA: TGTGCCAGCAGCCTGGACAGGGGCAGTCAGCCCCAGCATTTT.